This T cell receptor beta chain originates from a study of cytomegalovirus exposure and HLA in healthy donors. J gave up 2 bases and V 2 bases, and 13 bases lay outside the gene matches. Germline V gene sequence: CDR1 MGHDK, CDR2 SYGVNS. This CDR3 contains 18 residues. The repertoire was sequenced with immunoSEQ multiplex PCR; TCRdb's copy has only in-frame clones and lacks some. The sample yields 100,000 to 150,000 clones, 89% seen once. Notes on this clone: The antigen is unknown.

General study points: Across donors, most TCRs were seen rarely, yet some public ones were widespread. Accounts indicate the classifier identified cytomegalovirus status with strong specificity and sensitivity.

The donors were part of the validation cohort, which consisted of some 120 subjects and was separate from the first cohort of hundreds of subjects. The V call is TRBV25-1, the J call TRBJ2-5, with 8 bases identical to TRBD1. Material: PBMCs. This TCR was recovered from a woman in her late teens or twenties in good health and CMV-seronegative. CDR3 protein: CASSENKTGTGHQETQYF. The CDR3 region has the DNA TGTGCCAGCAGTGAAAACAAGACCGGGACAGGACATCAAGAGACCCAGTACTTC.